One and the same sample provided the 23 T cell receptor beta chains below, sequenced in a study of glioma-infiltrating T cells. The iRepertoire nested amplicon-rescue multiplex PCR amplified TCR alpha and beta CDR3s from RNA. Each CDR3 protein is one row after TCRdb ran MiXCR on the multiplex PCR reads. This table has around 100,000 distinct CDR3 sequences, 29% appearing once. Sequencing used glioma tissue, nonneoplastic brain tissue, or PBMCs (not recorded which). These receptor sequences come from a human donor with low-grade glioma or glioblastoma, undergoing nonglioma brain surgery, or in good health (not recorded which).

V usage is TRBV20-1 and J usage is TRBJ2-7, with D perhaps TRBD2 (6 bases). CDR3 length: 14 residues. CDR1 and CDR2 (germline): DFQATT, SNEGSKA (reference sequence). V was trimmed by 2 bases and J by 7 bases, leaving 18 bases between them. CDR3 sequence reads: CSARSSTGTGEQYF. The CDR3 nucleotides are TGCAGTGCTAGATCTTCGACCGGGACTGGGGAGCAGTACTTC.

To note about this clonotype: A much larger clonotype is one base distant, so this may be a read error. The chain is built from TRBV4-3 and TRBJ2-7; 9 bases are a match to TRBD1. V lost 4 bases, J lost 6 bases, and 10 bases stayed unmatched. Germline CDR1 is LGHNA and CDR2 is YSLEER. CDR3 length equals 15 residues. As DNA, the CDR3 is TGCGCCAGCAGCCCACGGGGACAGGGTAACTCCGAGCAGTACTTC. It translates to CASSPRGQGNSEQYF.

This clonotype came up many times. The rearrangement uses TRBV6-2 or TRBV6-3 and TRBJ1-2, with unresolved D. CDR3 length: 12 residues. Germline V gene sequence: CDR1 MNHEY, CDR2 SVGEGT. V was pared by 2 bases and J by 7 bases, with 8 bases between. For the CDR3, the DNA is TGTGCCAGCAGTTACCGGGAGGCTGGCTACACCTTC. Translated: CASSYREAGYTF.

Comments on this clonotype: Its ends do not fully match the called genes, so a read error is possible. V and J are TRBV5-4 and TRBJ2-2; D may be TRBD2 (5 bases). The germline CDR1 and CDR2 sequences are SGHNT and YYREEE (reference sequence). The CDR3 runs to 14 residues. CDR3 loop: CASSLVPDTGELFF. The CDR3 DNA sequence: TGTGCCAGCAGCTTGGTTCCAGACACCGGGGAGCTATTTTTT.

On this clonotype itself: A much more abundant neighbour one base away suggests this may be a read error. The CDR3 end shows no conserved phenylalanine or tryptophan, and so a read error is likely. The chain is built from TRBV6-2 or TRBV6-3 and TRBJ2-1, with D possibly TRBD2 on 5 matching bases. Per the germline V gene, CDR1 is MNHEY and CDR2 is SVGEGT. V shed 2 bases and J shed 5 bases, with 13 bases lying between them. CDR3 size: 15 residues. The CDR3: CASSYELVGHNEQFS. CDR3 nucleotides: TGTGCCAGCAGTTACGAACTAGTTGGGCACAATGAGCAGTTCTCC.

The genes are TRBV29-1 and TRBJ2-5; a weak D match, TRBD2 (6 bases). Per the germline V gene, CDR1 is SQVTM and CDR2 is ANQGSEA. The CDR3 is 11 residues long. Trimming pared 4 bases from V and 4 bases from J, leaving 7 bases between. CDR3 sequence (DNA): TGCAGCGTTGGGGGGGTAGAGACCCAGTACTTC. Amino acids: CSVGGVETQYF.

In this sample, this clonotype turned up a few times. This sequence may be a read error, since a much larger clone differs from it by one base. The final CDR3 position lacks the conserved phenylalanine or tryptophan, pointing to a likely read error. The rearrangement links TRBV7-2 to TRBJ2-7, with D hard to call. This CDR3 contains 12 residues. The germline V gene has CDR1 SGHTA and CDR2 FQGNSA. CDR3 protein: CASRLFSGEQYL. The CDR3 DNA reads TGTGCCAGCCGCTTGTTTTCGGGCGAGCAGTACCTC.

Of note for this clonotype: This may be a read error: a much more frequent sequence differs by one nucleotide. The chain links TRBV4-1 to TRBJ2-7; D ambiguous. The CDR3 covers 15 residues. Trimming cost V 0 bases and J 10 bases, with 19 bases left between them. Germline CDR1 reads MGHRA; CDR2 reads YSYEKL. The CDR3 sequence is CASSQELTGPWDQYF. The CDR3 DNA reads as TGCGCCAGCAGCCAAGAACTAACTGGCCCCTGGGATCAGTACTTC.

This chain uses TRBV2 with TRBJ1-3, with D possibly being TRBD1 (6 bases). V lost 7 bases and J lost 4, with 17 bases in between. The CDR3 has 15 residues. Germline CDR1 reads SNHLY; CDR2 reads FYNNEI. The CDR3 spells CASTLMVDRGNTIYF. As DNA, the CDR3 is TGTGCCAGCACTCTAATGGTGGACAGAGGAAACACCATATATTTT.

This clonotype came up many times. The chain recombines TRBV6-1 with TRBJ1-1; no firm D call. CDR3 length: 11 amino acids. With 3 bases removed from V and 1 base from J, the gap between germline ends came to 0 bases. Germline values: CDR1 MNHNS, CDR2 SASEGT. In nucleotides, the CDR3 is TGTGCCAGCAGTGAGAACACTGAAGCTTTCTTT. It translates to CASSENTEAFF.

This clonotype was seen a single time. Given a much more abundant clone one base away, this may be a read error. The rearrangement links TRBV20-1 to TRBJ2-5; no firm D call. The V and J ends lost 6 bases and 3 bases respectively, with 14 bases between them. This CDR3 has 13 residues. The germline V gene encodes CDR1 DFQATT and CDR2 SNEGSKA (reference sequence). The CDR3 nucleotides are TGCAGTGCCCTAGTGACCGTAAAAGAGACCCAGTACTTC. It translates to CSALVTVKETQYF.

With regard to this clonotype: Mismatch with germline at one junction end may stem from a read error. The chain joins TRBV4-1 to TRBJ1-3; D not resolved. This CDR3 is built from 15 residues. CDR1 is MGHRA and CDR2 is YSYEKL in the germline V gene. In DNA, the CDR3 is TGCGCCAGCAGCCAACGACCGAGCTCTGGAAACACCACATATTTT. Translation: CASSQRPSSGNTTYF.

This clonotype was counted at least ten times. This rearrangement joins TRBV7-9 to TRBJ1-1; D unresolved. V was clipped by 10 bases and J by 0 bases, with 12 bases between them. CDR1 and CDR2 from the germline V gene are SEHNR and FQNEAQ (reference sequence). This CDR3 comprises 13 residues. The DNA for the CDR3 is TGTGCCATCAATAGACCCATGAACACTGAAGCTTTCTTT. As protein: CAINRPMNTEAFF.

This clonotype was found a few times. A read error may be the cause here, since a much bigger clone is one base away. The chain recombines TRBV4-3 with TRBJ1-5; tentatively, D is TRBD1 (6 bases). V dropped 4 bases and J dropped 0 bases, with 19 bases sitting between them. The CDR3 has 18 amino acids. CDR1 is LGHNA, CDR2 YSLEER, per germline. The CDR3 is CASSPDLGQLHSNQPQHF. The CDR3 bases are TGCGCCAGCAGCCCAGACCTCGGACAGTTACATAGCAATCAGCCCCAGCATTTT.

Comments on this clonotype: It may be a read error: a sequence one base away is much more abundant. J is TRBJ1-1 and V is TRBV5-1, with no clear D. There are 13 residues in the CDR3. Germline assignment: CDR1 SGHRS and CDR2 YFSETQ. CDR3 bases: TGCGTCAGCAGCTTGGTTCTGAACACTGAAGCTTTCTTT. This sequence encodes CVSSLVLNTEAFF.

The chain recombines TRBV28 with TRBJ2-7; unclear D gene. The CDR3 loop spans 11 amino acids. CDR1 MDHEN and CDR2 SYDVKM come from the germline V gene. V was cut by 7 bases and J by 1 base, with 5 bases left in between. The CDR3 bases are TGTGCCAGCAAGGAGTCCTACGAGCAGTACTTC. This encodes CASKESYEQYF.

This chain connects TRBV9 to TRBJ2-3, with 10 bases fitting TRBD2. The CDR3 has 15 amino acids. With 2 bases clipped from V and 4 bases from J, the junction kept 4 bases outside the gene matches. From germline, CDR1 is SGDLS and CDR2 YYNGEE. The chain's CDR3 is CASSVSGGVADTQYF. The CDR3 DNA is TGTGCCAGCAGCGTCAGCGGGGGGGTGGCAGATACGCAGTATTTT.

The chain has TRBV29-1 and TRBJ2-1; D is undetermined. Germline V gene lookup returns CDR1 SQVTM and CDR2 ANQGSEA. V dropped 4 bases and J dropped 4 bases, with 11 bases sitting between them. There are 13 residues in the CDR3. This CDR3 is CSVAPYSYNEQFF. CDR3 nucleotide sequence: TGCAGCGTTGCTCCCTACTCTTACAATGAGCAGTTCTTC.

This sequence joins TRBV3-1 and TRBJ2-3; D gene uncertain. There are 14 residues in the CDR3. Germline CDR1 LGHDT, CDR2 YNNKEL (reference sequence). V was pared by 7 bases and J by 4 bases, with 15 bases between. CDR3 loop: CASKPSQAPDTQYF. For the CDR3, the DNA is TGTGCCAGCAAACCTTCGCAGGCCCCAGATACGCAGTATTTT.

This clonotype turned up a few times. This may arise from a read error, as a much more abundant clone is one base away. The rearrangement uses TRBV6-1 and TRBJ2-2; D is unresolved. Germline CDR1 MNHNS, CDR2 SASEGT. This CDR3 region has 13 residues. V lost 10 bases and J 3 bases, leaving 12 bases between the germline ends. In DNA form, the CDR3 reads TGTGCCACCCAAGAGGACGACACCGGGGAGCTGTTTTTT. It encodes CATQEDDTGELFF.

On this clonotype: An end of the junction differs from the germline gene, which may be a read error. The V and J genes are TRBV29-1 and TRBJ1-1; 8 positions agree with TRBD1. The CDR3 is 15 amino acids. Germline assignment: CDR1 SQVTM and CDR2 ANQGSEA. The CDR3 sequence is CSVESSTGANTEASF. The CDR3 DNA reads TGCAGCGTCGAGAGCTCGACAGGGGCGAACACTGAAGCTTCCTTT.

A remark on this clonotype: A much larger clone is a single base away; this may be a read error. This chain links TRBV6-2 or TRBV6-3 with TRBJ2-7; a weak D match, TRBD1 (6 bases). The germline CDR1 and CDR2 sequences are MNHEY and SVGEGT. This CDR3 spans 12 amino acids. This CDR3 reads CSSSPGQGEQYF. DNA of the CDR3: TGCTCCAGCAGCCCGGGACAAGGCGAGCAGTACTTC.

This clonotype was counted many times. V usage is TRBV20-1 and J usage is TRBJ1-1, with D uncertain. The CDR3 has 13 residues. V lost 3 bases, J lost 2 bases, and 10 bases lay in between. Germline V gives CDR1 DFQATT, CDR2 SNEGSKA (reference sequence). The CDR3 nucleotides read TGCAGTGCTAGTTTACAGTTCAACACTGAAGCTTTCTTT. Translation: CSASLQFNTEAFF.